What follows describes a single TCR beta chain. The table came from immunoSEQ multiplex PCR; TCRdb's copy has only in-frame clones and leaves some out. This table has about 410,000 clones, roughly 90% appearing once. The germline V gene has CDR1 SGHRS and CDR2 YFSETQ. Germline trimming cut 2 bases from V and 6 bases from J; bases unmatched to any gene: 12. The CDR3 extends over 17 amino acids. The sample is drawn from a study of control samples from healthy donors and cancer patients. Sample: PBMCs. This chain connects TRBV5-1 to TRBJ2-3; 10 bases match TRBD2. The receptor's source is a man between 35 and 55 years old with head and neck cancer. The CDR3 nucleotides read TGCGCCAGCAGCTTCCAGGACAGCGGGAGGGCCAGTGATACGCAGTATTTT. It is translated as CASSFQDSGRASDTQYF.